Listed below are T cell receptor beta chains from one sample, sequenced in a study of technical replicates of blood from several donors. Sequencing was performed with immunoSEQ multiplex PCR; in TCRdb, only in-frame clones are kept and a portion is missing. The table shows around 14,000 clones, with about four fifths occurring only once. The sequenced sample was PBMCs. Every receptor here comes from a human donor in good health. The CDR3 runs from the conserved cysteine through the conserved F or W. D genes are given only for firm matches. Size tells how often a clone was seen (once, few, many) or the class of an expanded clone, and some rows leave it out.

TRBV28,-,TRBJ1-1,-,CASSPQGNTEAFF,TGTGCCAGCAGTCCACAGGGGAACACTGAAGCTTTCTTT
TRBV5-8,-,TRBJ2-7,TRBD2,CASSLVAGLYEQYF,TGTGCCAGCAGCTTGGTAGCGGGCCTCTACGAGCAGTACTTC
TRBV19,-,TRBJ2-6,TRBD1,CASSIGTGNSGANVLTF,TGTGCCAGTAGTATCGGGACAGGGAACTCTGGGGCCAACGTCCTGACTTTC
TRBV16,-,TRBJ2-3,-,CASSHRGGTDTQYF,TGTGCCAGCAGCCACCGGGGAGGAACAGATACGCAGTATTTT
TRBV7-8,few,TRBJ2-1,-,CASSLLLGSRDEQFF,TGTGCCAGCAGCTTACTTCTTGGTTCTCGGGATGAGCAGTTCTTC
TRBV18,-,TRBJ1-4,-,CASSPLQGRNEKLFF,TGTGCCAGCTCACCACTGCAGGGCCGGAATGAAAAACTGTTTTTT
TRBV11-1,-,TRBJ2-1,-,CASSSVAAGGAYNEQFF,TGTGCCAGCAGCTCCGTAGCGGCAGGGGGTGCCTACAATGAGCAGTTCTTC
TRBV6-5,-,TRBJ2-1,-,CASSYDSSSYNEQFF,TGTGCCAGCAGTTACGACAGCAGCTCCTACAATGAGCAGTTCTTC
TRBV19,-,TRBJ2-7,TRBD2,CASSGGLAGHGFLTDYEQYF,TGTGCCAGTAGTGGGGGACTAGCGGGCCATGGGTTCCTGACGGATTACGAGCAGTACTTC
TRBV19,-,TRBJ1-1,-,CASNAGPGGENTEAFF,TGTGCCAGTAATGCGGGCCCGGGGGGCGAGAACACTGAAGCTTTCTTT
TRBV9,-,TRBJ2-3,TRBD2,CASSPRLAGSADTQYF,TGTGCCAGCAGCCCGAGACTAGCGGGATCTGCAGATACGCAGTATTTT
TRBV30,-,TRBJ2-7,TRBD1,CAWDETGAKIEQYF,TGTGCCTGGGATGAGACAGGGGCAAAAATCGAGCAGTACTTC
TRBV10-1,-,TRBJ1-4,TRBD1,CASSATGVGGEKLFF,TGCGCCAGCAGTGCGACAGGGGTTGGAGGTGAAAAACTGTTTTTT
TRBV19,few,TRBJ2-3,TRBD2,CASSIDRGTSSTDTQYF,TGTGCCAGTAGTATAGATCGGGGGACTAGCTCCACAGATACGCAGTATTTT
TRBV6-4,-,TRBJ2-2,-,CASSADSHTGELFF,TGTGCCAGCAGTGCGGACTCCCACACCGGGGAGCTGTTTTTT
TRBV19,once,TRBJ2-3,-,CASSIGRERTDTQYF,TGTGCCAGTAGTATTGGGCGGGAACGCACAGATACGCAGTATTTT
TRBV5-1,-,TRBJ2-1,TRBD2,CASSSTSGSYNEQFF,TGCGCCAGCAGCTCGACTAGCGGGAGCTACAATGAGCAGTTCTTC
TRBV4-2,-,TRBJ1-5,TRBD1,CASSRGQGGQPQHF,TGTGCCAGCAGCCGGGGACAGGGAGGTCAGCCCCAGCATTTT
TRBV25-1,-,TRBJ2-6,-,CASSQLTTGQSRANVLTF,TGTGCCAGCAGTCAGTTAACAACTGGACAAAGTCGGGCCAACGTCCTGACTTTC
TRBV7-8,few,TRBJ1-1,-,CASSFVQGSNTEAFF,TGTGCCAGCAGCTTTGTACAGGGTTCAAACACTGAAGCTTTCTTT